This T cell receptor beta chain was identified in a study of cytomegalovirus exposure and HLA in healthy donors (dated by TCRdb to about 2017). In terms of the full investigation: A later analysis indicated that the roughly 130 validation repertoires were generated on the platform also employed for the approximately 700 repertoires of the first cohort. Besides the first cohort of hundreds of subjects, a separate validation cohort made up of over 100 different subjects was used. To predict cytomegalovirus infection status, the study combined high-throughput TCR immunosequencing, statistical association of individual TCRs with disease status, and machine learning. The study aimed to test whether cataloging public T cell receptors could reveal signatures of past pathogen exposure. Study-wide conclusions, independent of this receptor: In vitro tests confirmed that a few of the cytomegalovirus-associated TCR beta chains recognize cytomegalovirus antigens. Cytomegalovirus status was reported to be diagnosed by the classifier with high specificity and sensitivity in both the original and validation cohorts. A later analysis lacked HLA typing for the validation cohort, so it scored co-occurrence in that cohort across all 120 repertoires. The authors suggested that the approach could potentially be generalized to other disease states and immunological phenotypes. In the study, 164 TCR beta chains were listed as associated with cytomegalovirus. Most TCR sequences were seen in very few donors, while some public TCRs were found in many individuals. A later analysis found that TCRs clustered in the first cohort also tended to co-occur in the approximately 120 validation repertoires, with 94% of cluster scores above 0.

Separate from the approximately 700-subject first cohort, the validation cohort of 95 to 150 subjects was the group to which the donors belonged. Library method: the immunoSEQ multiplex PCR assay. As for the original processing: To diagnose cytomegalovirus status from the catalog of TCR beta chain sequences, a statistical classification framework was built. Here the immuneACCESS table is served through TCRdb, limited to in-frame sequences with V and J called. Missing clones are a known gap in these copies; in checked studies unresolved V genes cover under half, and the rest lacks a known reason. The V and J calls and clone size come from that table; D and trimming were worked out from the DNA. Recorded for this sample are tens of thousands of clones; 84% of them occurred a single time. Of the sample, over 10% is held by the ten largest clones. On this clone: Its antigen remains unidentified. Qualities for individual bases were not recorded, and no much larger clone is one base off.

This receptor was taken from a woman aged 18-35 years in good health and CMV-seropositive. Material for sequencing was PBMCs.

The nucleotide sequence reads as follows: TGTGCCAGTAGTCCCAGCCCACAGGGGATCCGGGACGAGCAGTACTTC. Translated, this gives CASSPSPQGIRDEQYF. The sequence is built from TRBV19 and TRBJ2-7; 7 junctional bases match TRBD1. Sequences LNHDA (CDR1) and SQIVND (CDR2) are obtained from the germline V gene (reference sequence). The CDR3 goes from the cysteine to the phenylalanine over 16 residues. Left in the record is the CDR3 DNA by itself, 48 bases read in frame from the first base. V has 5 bases trimmed and J has 5 bases trimmed; junction bases matching no gene number 15.